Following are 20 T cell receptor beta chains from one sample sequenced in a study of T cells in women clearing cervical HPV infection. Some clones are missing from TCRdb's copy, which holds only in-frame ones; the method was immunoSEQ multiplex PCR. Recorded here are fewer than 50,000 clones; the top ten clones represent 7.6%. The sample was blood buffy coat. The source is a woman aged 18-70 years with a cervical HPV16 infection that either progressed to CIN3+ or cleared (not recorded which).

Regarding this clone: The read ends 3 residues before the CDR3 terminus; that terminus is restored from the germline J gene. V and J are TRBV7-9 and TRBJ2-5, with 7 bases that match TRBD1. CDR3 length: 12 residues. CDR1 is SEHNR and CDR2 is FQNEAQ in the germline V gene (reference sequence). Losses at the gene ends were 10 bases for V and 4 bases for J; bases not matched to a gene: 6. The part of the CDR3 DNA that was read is TGTGCCACCGAACAGGGGTCAGAGACC. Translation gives CATEQGSET. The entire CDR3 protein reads CATEQGSETQYF.

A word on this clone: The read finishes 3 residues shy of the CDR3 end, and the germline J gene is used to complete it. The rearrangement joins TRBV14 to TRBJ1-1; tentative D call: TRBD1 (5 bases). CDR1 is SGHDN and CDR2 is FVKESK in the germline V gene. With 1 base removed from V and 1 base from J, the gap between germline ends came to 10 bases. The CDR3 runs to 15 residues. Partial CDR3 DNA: TGTGCCAGCAGCCAAGGGACACGTAGGAACACTGAA. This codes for CASSQGTRRNTE. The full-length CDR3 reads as CASSQGTRRNTEAFF. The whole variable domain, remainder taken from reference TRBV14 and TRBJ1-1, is EAGVTQFPSHSVIEKGQTVTLRCDPISGHDNLYWYRRVMGKEIKFLLHFVKESKQDESGMPNNRFLAERTGGTYSTLKVQPAELEDSGVYFCASSQGTRRNTEAFFGQGTRLTVV.

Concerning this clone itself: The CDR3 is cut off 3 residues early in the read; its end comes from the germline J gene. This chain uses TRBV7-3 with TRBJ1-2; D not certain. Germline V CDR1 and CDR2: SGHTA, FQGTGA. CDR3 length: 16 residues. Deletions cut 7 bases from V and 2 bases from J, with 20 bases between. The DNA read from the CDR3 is TGTGCCAGCACCATTACACGCGGGGAGGGCAACTATGGC. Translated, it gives CASTITRGEGNYG. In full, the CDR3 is CASTITRGEGNYGYTF.

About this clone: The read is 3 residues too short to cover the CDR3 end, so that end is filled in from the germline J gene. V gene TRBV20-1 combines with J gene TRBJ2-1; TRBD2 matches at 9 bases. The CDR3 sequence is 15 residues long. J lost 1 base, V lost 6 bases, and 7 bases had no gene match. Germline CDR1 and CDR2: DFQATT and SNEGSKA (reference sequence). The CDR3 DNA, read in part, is TGCAGTGCCCCAAGGGCGGGAGGGTCCTACAATGAG. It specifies CSAPRAGGSYNE. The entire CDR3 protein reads CSAPRAGGSYNEQFF.

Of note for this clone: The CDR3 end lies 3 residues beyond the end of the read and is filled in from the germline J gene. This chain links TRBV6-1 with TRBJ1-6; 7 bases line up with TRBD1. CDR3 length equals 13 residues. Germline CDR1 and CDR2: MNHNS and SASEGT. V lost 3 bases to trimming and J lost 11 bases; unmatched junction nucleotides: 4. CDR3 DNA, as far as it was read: TGTGCCAGCAGTGATGACAGGGTTGCACCC. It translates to CASSDDRVAP. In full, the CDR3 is CASSDDRVAPLHF.

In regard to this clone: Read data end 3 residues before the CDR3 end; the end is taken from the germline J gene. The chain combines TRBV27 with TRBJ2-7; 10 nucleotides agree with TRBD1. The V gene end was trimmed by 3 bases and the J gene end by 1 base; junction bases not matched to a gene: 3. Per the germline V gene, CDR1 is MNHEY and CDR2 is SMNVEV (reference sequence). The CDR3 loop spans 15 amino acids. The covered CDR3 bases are TGTGCCAGCAGTTTTGGACAGGGGGTGTCCTACGAG. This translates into CASSFGQGVSYE. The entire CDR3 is CASSFGQGVSYEQYF.

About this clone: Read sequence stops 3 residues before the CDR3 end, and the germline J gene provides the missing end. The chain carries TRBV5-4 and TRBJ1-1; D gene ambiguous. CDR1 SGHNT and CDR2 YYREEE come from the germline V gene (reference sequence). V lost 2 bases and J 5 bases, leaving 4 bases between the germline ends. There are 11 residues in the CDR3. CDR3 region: CASSFRTEAFF. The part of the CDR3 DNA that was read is TGTGCCAGCAGCTTCCGTACTGAA.

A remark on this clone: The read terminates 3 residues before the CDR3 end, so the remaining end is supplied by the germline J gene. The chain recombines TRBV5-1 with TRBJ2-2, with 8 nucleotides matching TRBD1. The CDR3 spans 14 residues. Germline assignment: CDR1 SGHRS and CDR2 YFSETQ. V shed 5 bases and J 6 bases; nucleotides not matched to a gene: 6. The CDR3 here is CASRQGAWAGELFF. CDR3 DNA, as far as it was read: TGCGCCAGCAGGCAGGGGGCTTGGGCCGGGGAG.

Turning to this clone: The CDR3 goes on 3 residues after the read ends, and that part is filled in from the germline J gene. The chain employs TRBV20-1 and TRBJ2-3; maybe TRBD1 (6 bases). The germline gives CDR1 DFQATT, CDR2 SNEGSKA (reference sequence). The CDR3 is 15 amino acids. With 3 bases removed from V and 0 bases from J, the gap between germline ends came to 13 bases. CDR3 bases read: TGCAGTGCTAGTCGGTCAGGGGTAAGCACAGATACG. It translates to CSASRSGVSTDT. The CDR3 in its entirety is CSASRSGVSTDTQYF.

The CDR3 DNA, read in part, is TGCAGTGCCTGGGCCAGTAGTAATGAAAAA. Translation: CSAWASSNEK. The whole CDR3 is CSAWASSNEKLFF. The rearrangement uses TRBV20-1 and TRBJ1-4; D uncertain. Read data end 3 residues before the CDR3 end; the end is taken from the germline J gene. This CDR3 is built from 13 residues. With 6 bases removed from V and 4 bases from J, the gap between germline ends came to 12 bases. The germline V gene encodes CDR1 DFQATT and CDR2 SNEGSKA (reference sequence).

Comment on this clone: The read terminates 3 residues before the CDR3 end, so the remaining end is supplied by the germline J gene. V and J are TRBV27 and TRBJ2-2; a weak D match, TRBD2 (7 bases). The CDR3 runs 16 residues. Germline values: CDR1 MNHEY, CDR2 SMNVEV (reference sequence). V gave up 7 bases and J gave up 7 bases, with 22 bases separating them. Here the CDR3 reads CASTLLGGGRIGELFF. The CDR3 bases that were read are TGTGCCAGCACCCTCCTAGGGGGAGGGCGTATCGGGGAG.

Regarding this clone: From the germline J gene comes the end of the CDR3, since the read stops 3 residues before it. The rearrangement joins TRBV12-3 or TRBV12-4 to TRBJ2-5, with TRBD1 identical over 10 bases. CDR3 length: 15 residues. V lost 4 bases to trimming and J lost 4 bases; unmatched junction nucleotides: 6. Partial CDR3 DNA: TGTGCCAGCAGTTACCGGGACAGGGGAGGAGAGACC. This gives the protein CASSYRDRGGET. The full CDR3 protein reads CASSYRDRGGETQYF.

Incomplete CDR3 DNA: TGTGCCAGCAGCTTAGTAGCAGATACG. It codes for CASSLVADT. The entire CDR3 reads CASSLVADTQYF. The chain recombines TRBV7-9 with TRBJ2-3, with no clear D. With the read ending 3 residues before the CDR3 end, the germline J gene is used to fill in that end. The germline gives CDR1 SEHNR, CDR2 FQNEAQ (reference sequence). V lost 1 base and J lost 4, with 3 bases in between. CDR3 length equals 12 residues. The whole variable domain, remainder taken from reference TRBV7-9 and TRBJ2-3, is DTGVSQNPRHKITKRGQNVTFRCDPISEHNRLYWYRQTLGQGPEFLTYFQNEAQLEKSRLLSDRFSAERPKGSFSTLEIQRTEQGDSAMYLCASSLVADTQYFGPGTRLTVL.

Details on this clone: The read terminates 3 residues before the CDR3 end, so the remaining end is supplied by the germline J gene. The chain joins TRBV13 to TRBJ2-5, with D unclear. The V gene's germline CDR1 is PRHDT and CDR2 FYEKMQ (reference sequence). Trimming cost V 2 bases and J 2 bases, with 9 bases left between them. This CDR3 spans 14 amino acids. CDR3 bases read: TGTGCCAGCAGCTTAAGGGCTGCTCAAGAGACC. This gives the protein CASSLRAAQET. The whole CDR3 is CASSLRAAQETQYF.

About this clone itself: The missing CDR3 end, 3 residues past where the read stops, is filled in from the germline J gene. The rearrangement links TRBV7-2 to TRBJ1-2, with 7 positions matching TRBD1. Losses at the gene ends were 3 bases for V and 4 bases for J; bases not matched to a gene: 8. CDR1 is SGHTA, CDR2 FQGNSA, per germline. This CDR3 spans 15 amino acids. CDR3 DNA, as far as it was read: TGTGCCAGCAGCTTGGGGACAGCTTCCTTCTATGGC. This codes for CASSLGTASFYG. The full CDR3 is CASSLGTASFYGYTF. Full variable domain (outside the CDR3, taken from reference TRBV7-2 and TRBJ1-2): GAGVSQSPSNKVTEKGKDVELRCDPISGHTALYWYRQSLGQGLEFLIYFQGNSAPDKSGLPSDRFSAERTGGSVSTLTIQRTQQEDSAVYLCASSLGTASFYGYTFGSGTRLTVV.

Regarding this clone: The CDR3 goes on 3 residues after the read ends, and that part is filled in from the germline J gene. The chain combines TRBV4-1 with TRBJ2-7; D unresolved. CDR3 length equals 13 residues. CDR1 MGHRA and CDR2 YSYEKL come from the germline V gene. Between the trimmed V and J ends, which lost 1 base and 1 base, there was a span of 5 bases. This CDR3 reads CASSQVASYEQYF. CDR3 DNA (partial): TGCGCCAGCAGCCAAGTGGCATCCTACGAG.

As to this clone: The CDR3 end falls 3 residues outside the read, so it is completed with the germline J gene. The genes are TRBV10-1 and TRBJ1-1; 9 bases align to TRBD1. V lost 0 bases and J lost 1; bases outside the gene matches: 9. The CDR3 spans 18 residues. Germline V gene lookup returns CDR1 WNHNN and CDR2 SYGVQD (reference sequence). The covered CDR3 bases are TGCGCCAGCAGTGAGTCGAACCGGTGGACAGGGGAGAACACTGAA. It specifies CASSESNRWTGENTE. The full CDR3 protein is CASSESNRWTGENTEAFF.

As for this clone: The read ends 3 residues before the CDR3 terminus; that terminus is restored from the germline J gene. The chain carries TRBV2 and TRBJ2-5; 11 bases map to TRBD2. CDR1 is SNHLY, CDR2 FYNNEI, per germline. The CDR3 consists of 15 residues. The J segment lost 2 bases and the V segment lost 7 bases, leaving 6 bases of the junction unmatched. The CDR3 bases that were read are TGTGCCAGCAAGGCCCCTAGCGGGGGGCAAGAGACC. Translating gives CASKAPSGGQET. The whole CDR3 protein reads CASKAPSGGQETQYF. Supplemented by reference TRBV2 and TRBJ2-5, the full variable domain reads EPEVTQTPSHQVTQMGQEVILRCVPISNHLYFYWYRQILGQKVEFLVSFYNNEISEKSEIFDDQFSVERPDGSNFTLKIRSTKLEDSAMYFCASKAPSGGQETQYFGPGTRLLVL.

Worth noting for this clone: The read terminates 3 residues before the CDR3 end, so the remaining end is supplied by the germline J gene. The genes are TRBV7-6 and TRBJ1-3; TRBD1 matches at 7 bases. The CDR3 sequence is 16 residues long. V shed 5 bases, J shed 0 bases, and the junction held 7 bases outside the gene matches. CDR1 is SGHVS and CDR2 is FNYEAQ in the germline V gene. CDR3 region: CASSATGRTSGNTIYF. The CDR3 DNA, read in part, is TGTGCCAGCAGCGCGACAGGGAGAACCTCTGGAAACACC.

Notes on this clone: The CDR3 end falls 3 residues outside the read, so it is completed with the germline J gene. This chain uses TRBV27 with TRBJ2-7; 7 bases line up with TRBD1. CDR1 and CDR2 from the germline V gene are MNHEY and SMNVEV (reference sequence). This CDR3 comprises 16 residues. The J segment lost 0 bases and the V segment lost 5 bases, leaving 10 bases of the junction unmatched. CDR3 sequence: CASSLKGGGSSYEQYF. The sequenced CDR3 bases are TGTGCCAGCAGTCTCAAAGGGGGCGGAAGCTCCTACGAG.